Each of the 10 T cell receptor beta chains below was sequenced from the same sample in a study of identical twins. TCRdb itself ran the 5' RACE reads through MiXCR, one entry per CDR3 protein. The table lists around 510,000 distinct CDR3 sequences, roughly 13% of them singletons. The same data also went into a second study, on yellow fever vaccine responses in identical twins.

The material sequenced was CD4+ T cells sorted from blood. The source of these receptors is a woman under 30 in good health.

The chain joins TRBV25-1 to TRBJ1-1, with D possibly being TRBD1 (5 bases). The V gene lost 2 bases and the J gene lost 0 bases, with 10 bases spanning the gap. The CDR3 extends over 15 amino acids. CDR1 and CDR2 from the germline V gene are MGHDK and SYGVNS. CDR3 amino acids: CASSEPGAMNTEAFF. For the CDR3, the DNA is TGTGCCAGCAGTGAACCTGGGGCCATGAACACTGAAGCTTTCTTT.

This clonotype has at least ten counts. The J gene is TRBJ2-1, the V gene TRBV7-2, with TRBD2 identical over 7 bases. In germline, CDR1 is SGHTA, CDR2 FQGNSA. The CDR3 covers 13 residues. The trim removed 4 bases at V and 5 bases at J, leaving 2 bases unmatched. The CDR3 DNA reads as TGTGCCAGCAGCTCTCTAGCGGACAATGAGCAGTTCTTC. Amino acid sequence: CASSSLADNEQFF.

This clonotype was recorded at least ten times. The V gene is TRBV12-3 or TRBV12-4, the J gene TRBJ1-2; a weak D match, TRBD1 (5 bases). The CDR3 has 13 amino acids. The ends were cut back, 6 bases at V and 4 bases at J, with 12 bases in the middle. The CDR3 loop reads CASREQEAYGYTF. The CDR3, as DNA: TGTGCCAGCAGGGAACAGGAGGCCTATGGCTACACCTTC.

The chain couples TRBV7-9 to TRBJ2-7; possibly TRBD1 for D (6 bases). Germline V CDR1 and CDR2: SEHNR, FQNEAQ (reference sequence). The CDR3 runs 17 residues. Trimming cost V 1 base and J 6 bases, with 22 bases left between them. DNA of the CDR3: TGTGCCAGCAGCTTAGATGTGGGACAAAGGAGCGCGGTCGAGCAGTACTTC. Translation gives CASSLDVGQRSAVEQYF.

V is TRBV7-9 and J is TRBJ1-1, with D possibly being TRBD1 (5 bases). The CDR3 totals 14 residues. The germline gives CDR1 SEHNR, CDR2 FQNEAQ (reference sequence). The V end lost 5 bases, the J end lost 3 bases, and 13 bases lay between the germline ends. In DNA form, the CDR3 reads TGTGCCAGCAGCCTAGGGGTTCCGGACACTGAAGCTTTCTTT. It codes for CASSLGVPDTEAFF.

This clonotype has ten or more counts. CDR3: CASSSLGNVVDTDTQYF. The CDR3 DNA follows: TGTGCCAGCAGCTCCCTAGGGAACGTCGTGGACACAGATACGCAGTATTTT. The genes are TRBV7-9 and TRBJ2-3; D not certain. The ends were cut back, 4 bases at V and 2 bases at J, with 19 bases in the middle. The CDR3 is made up of 17 amino acids. CDR1 and CDR2 (germline): SEHNR, FQNEAQ (reference sequence).

This clonotype was counted between two and nine times. This chain connects TRBV20-1 to TRBJ2-1; 8 bases fit TRBD2. V shed 3 bases and J 1 base; nucleotides not matched to a gene: 2. The CDR3 has 14 residues. The germline V gene encodes CDR1 DFQATT and CDR2 SNEGSKA (reference sequence). In DNA, the CDR3 is TGCAGTGCTAGTGGACTAGCTTCCTACAATGAGCAGTTCTTC. Its protein product is CSASGLASYNEQFF.

This clonotype was found many times. The chain couples TRBV29-1 to TRBJ2-4; D remains unclear. The length of the CDR3 is 16 residues. CDR1 is SQVTM, CDR2 ANQGSEA, per germline. Trimming left V 6 bases short and J 2 bases short, with 20 bases between. The CDR3 protein is CSVVRALGKPKNIQYF. The CDR3 DNA follows: TGCAGCGTAGTCCGGGCCCTAGGTAAACCCAAAAACATTCAGTACTTC.

The gene calls are TRBV6-2 or TRBV6-3 and TRBJ2-2, with D perhaps matching TRBD2 (6 bases). The CDR3 extends over 13 amino acids. V lost 5 bases, J lost 8 bases, and 12 bases lay in between. Germline values: CDR1 MNHEY, CDR2 SVGEGT. The CDR3, as DNA: TGTGCCAGCAGTACCCTAGCGTTAGGGGAGCTGTTTTTT. The encoded protein is CASSTLALGELFF.

This clonotype has only a few counts. V and J are TRBV29-1 and TRBJ2-1; D gene unclear. Trimming stripped 4 bases from V and 1 base from J, with 14 bases between. Germline V gives CDR1 SQVTM, CDR2 ANQGSEA. The CDR3 sequence is 15 residues long. The DNA of the CDR3 is TGCAGCGTTGTCAGGTTTCCTTCGTCCTACAATGAGCAGTTCTTC. Protein product: CSVVRFPSSYNEQFF.